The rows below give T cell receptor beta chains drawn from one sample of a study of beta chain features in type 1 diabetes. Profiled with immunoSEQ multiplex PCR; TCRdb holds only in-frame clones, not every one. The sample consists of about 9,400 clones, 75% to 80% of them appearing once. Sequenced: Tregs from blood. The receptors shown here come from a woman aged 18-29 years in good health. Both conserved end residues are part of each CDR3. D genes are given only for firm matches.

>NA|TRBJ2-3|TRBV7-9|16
CASSLSLRASADTQYF
TGTGCCAGCAGCTTAAGTCTGAGAGCGAGCGCAGATACGCAGTATTTT
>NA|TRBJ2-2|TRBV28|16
CASSLLTGGFPGELFF
TGTGCCAGCAGTTTGCTGACAGGCGGGTTCCCCGGGGAGCTGTTTTTT
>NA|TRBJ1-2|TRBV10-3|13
CAISDYPGYGYTF
TGTGCCATCAGTGACTATCCGGGGTATGGCTACACCTTC
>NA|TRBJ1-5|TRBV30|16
CAWSQAGAPGDQPQHF
TGTGCCTGGAGTCAGGCGGGTGCCCCAGGGGATCAGCCCCAGCATTTT
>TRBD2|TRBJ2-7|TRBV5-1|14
CASSRGGVSYEQYF
TGCGCCAGCAGCCGCGGGGGGGTGTCCTACGAGCAGTACTTC
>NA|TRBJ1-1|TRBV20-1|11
CSASRVTEAFF
TGCAGTGCTAGTCGGGTCACTGAAGCTTTCTTT
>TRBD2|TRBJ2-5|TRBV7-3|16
CASSSLGPSGAQTQYF
TGTGCCAGCAGCTCCCTGGGGCCTAGCGGGGCTCAGACCCAGTACTTC
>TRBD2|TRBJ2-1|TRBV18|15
CASSPLAGEFSEQFF
TGTGCCAGCTCACCACTAGCGGGAGAATTTAGTGAGCAGTTCTTC
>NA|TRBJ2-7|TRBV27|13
CASSPTPDRQGYF
TGTGCCAGCAGTCCTACGCCCGACAGGCAAGGGTACTTC
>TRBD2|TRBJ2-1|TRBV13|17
CASSLPTAGVSYNEQFF
TGTGCCAGCAGCTTGCCCACCGCGGGGGTCTCCTACAATGAGCAGTTCTTC